Here is one T cell receptor beta chain with its context. The germline V gene encodes CDR1 GTSNPN and CDR2 SVGIG (reference sequence). The V end lost 0 bases, the J end lost 5 bases, and 8 bases lay between the germline ends. There are 12 residues in the CDR3. TCRdb keeps only in-frame clones here, not all; method: immunoSEQ multiplex PCR. The sample lists 75,000 to 90,000 clones, roughly 93% occurring once. The data derive from a study of technical replicates of blood from a handful of donors. The TCR was taken from a human donor in good health. The sequenced material came from T cells isolated from PBMCs. The rearrangement uses TRBV30 and TRBJ2-7; D call uncertain. The CDR3 is CAWSVTSHEQYF. In DNA, the CDR3 is TGTGCCTGGAGTGTAACGAGCCACGAGCAGTACTTC.